This T cell receptor beta chain was captured in a study of Ad26.COV2.S vaccination and SARS-CoV-2 variants. Study as a whole: Intramuscularly, Ad26.COV2.S was given either once or twice, 56 days apart.

The assay was immunoSEQ multiplex PCR, and TCRdb's table has in-frame clones only and misses some. The table includes a few hundred thousand clones, 90% detected once. Specified treatment: 19 received Ad26.COV2.S at low or high dose, single or two shots; 5 received placebo; per-sample allocation not given. Following the first vaccine or placebo injection, samples were taken on day 63. This adult donor, from Boston, was 18-55 years old. The sequence was collected from a person between 18 and 60 years old who received the Ad26.COV2.S COVID-19 vaccine or a placebo. The sample consisted of peripheral blood, taken in a trial of Ad26.COV2.S vaccine versus placebo.

The CDR3 DNA reads as TGCGCCAGCAGCCACGCTAGCGGGAGTTACAATGAGCAGTTCTTC. This encodes CASSHASGSYNEQFF. The V gene is TRBV4-1, the J gene TRBJ2-1, with 10 positions matching TRBD2. V shed 3 bases, J shed 4 bases, and the junction held 3 bases outside the gene matches. Germline assignment: CDR1 MGHRA and CDR2 YSYEKL. The CDR3 contains 15 residues.